This T cell receptor beta chain was captured by sequencing in a study of T cell responses to AZD1222 COVID-19 vaccine. Study information: Second-dose schedules of about 4 or about 12 weeks were combined. Whole-study findings and limits: The span of vaccine-associated CD4 TCRs extended across spike, with dominance at 160-218 and 743-854. Mostly white British, mostly female donors; authors suggested clonal diversity may be underestimated.

CDR1 is SEHNR and CDR2 is FQNEAQ in the germline V gene (reference sequence). V was clipped by 3 bases and J by 6 bases, with 27 bases between them. CDR3 size: 19 residues. This table comes from immunoSEQ multiplex PCR, and its TCRdb copy is limited to in-frame clones, with some not included. The repertoire has some 130,000 clones, roughly 91% of them found once; the top ten carry over 7.5%. This clone was seen just once. Its antigen is unidentified. Material: peripheral blood, obtained on day 0 of AZD1222 vaccination. The clonotype originates from an adult in good health. The chain joins TRBV7-9 to TRBJ1-5; tentatively, D is TRBD1 (5 bases). The CDR3 nucleotides are TGTGCCAGCAGCTTTTCCCGATCGGGGGGAGGCCACTCAACTCAGCCCCAGCATTTT. This sequence encodes CASSFSRSGGGHSTQPQHF. Complete variable domain (other parts from reference TRBV7-9 and TRBJ1-5): DTGVSQNPRHKITKRGQNVTFRCDPISEHNRLYWYRQTLGQGPEFLTYFQNEAQLEKSRLLSDRFSAERPKGSFSTLEIQRTEQGDSAMYLCASSFSRSGGGHSTQPQHFGDGTRLSIL.